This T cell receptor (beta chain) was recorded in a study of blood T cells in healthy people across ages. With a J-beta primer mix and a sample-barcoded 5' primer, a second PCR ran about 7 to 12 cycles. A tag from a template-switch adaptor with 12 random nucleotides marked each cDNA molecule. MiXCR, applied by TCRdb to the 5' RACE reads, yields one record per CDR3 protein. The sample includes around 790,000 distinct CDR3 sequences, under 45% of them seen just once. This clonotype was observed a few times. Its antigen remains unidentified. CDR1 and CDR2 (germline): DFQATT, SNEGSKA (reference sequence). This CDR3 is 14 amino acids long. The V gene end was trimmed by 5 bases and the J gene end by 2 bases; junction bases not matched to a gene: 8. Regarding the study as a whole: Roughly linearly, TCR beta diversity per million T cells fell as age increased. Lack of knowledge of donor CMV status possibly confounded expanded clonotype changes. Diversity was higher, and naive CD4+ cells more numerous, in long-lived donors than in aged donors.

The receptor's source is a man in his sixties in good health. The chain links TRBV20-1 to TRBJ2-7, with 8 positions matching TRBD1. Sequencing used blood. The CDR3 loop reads CSASADRGTYEQYF. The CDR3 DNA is TGCAGTGCTTCTGCCGACAGGGGAACCTACGAGCAGTACTTC.